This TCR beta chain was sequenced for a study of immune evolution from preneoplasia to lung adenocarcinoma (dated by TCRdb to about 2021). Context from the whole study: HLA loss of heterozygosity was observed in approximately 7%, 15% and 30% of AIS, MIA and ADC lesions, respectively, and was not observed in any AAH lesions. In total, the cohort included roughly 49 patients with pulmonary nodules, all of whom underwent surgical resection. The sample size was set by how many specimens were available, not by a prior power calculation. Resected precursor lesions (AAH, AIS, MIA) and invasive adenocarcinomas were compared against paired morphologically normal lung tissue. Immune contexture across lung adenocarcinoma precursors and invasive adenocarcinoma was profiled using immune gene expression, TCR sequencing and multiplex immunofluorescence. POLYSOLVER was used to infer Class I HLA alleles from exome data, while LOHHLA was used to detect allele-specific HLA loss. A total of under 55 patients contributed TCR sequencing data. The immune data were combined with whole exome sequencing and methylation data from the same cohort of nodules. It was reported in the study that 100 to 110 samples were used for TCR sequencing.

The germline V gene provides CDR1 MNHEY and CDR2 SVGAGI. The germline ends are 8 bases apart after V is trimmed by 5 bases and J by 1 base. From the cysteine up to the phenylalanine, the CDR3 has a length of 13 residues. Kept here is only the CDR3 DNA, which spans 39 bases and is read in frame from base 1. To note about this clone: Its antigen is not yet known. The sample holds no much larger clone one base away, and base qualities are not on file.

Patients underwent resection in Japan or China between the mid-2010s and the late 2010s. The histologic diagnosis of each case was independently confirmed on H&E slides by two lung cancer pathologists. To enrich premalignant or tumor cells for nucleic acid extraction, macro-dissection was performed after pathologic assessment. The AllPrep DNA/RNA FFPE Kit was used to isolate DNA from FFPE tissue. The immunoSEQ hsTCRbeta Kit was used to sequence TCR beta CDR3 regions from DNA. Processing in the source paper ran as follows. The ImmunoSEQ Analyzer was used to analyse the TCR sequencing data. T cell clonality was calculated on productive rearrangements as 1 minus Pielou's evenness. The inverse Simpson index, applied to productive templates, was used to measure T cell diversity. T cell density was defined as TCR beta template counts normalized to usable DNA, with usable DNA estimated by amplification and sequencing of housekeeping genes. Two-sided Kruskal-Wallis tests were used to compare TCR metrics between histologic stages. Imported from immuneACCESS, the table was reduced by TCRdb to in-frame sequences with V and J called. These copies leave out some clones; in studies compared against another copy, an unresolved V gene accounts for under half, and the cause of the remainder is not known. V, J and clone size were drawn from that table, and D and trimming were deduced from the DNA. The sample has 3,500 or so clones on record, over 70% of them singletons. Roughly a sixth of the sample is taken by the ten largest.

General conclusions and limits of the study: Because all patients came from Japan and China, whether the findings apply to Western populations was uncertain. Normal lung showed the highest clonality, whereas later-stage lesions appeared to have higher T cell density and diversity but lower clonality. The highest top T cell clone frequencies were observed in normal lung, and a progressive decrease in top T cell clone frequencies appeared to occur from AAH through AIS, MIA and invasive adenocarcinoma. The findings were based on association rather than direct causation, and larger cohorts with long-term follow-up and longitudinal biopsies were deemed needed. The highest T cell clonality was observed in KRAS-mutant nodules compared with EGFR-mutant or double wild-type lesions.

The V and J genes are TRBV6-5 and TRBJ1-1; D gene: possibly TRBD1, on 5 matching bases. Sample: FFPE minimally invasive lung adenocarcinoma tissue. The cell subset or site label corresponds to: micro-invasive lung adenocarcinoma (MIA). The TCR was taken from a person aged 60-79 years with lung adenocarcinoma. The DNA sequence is TGTGCCAGCAGTAAGACAGAGAACACTGAAGCTTTCTTT. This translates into CASSKTENTEAFF.